One sample yielded the 7 T cell receptor beta chains listed below, sequenced in a study of beta chain features in type 1 diabetes. Overall study findings and caveats: Among all four CD4+ subsets, Type 1 diabetes patients had TCRB CDR3s that were moderately but significantly shorter.

As every portion of the isolated RNA was reverse transcribed, the sequencing read expressed TCRB transcripts. TCRdb's copy holds only in-frame clones and misses some; the assay was immunoSEQ multiplex PCR. The table lists 330,000 or so clones, roughly an eighth of them singletons. What these receptors recognize is not known. Sequencing was done on a sample of naive CD4+ T cells from blood. These receptors all stem from a woman between 18 and 30 years old with type 1 diabetes.

This clone was observed a few times. V is TRBV7-9 and J is TRBJ2-7, with a tentative D call TRBD1 (5 bases). This CDR3 is built from 13 residues. CDR1 is SEHNR and CDR2 is FQNEAQ in the germline V gene (reference sequence). V dropped 1 base and J dropped 6 bases, with 10 bases sitting between them. The chain's CDR3 is CASSLGLRGEQYF. CDR3 bases: TGTGCCAGCAGCTTAGGGCTAAGGGGCGAGCAGTACTTC.

This clone was counted a few times. The chain links TRBV5-4 to TRBJ2-1; D ambiguous. The CDR3 has 14 residues. From germline, CDR1 is SGHNT and CDR2 YYREEE (reference sequence). The V end was cut by 3 bases, the J end by 11 bases, with 18 bases between. CDR3 sequence (DNA): TGTGCCAGCAGCTACGTGGCTGTTCAGGAACAGCAGTTCTTC. It specifies CASSYVAVQEQQFF.

V and J are TRBV9 and TRBJ2-7; TRBD2 agrees at 11 bases. This CDR3 contains 18 residues. Germline CDR1 and CDR2: SGDLS and YYNGEE. V was pared by 0 bases and J by 4 bases, with 12 bases of the junction left unmatched. The CDR3 spells CASSVAPHLAGGGYEQYF. For the CDR3, the DNA is TGTGCCAGCAGCGTAGCTCCCCATCTAGCGGGGGGAGGGTACGAGCAGTACTTC.

V gene TRBV11-2 combines with J gene TRBJ1-2; 8 bases are shared with TRBD1. Trimming cost V 3 bases and J 5 bases; bases outside gene matches: 14. The CDR3 is 17 amino acids. Germline V CDR1 and CDR2: SGHAT, FQNNGV. Here the CDR3 DNA reads TGTGCCAGCAGCTTGAGGACAGGGCTTACGGAAATTTATGGCTACACCTTC. It is translated as CASSLRTGLTEIYGYTF.

The V gene is TRBV29-1, the J gene TRBJ2-5; 7 nucleotides agree with TRBD2. CDR1 SQVTM and CDR2 ANQGSEA come from the germline V gene. The ends lost 4 bases at V and 5 bases at J; junction bases unmatched: 4. This CDR3 spans 12 amino acids. Here the CDR3 reads CSVVGGTETQYF. The CDR3 nucleotides read TGCAGCGTTGTCGGGGGGACTGAGACCCAGTACTTC. Full variable domain (rest looked up from reference TRBV29-1 and TRBJ2-5): SAVISQKPSRDICQRGTSLTIQCQVDSQVTMMFWYRQQPGQSLTLIATANQGSEATYESGFVIDKFPISRPNLTFSTLTVSNMSPEDSSIYLCSVVGGTETQYFGPGTRLLVL.

This clone was counted between two and nine times. This sequence joins TRBV9 and TRBJ2-1; perhaps TRBD2 as D (5 bases). The germline V gene has CDR1 SGDLS and CDR2 YYNGEE. Trimming took 0 bases from V and 6 from J, leaving 7 bases between them. The CDR3 length is 13 residues. The CDR3 DNA reads TGTGCCAGCAGCGTAGGTGGGAGCAATGAGCAGTTCTTC. This gives the protein CASSVGGSNEQFF.

The rearrangement joins TRBV5-1 to TRBJ1-2; D is possibly TRBD1 (5 bases). Germline loops: CDR1 SGHRS, CDR2 YFSETQ. There are 15 residues in the CDR3. The V end was cut by 4 bases, the J end by 5 bases, with 18 bases between. For the CDR3, the DNA is TGCGCCAGCAGCGCGGGGGACCCGAATTGGTATGGCTACACCTTC. Encoded protein: CASSAGDPNWYGYTF.